The 28 T cell receptor beta chains given below trace back to one sample, sequenced in a study of blood T cell repertoires in COVID-19. The assay was immunoSEQ multiplex PCR, and TCRdb's table has in-frame clones only and misses some. The data contain 130,000 to 150,000 clones, 87% of them singletons. What was sequenced was PBMCs or T cells enriched from blood (not recorded which). Receptor source: a man in his 60s who had recovered from COVID-19.

The V call is TRBV19, the J call TRBJ2-7, with D tentatively TRBD1 (6 bases). V was pared by 5 bases and J by 6 bases, with 14 bases between. In germline, CDR1 is LNHDA, CDR2 SQIVND (reference sequence). The CDR3 spans 13 residues. CDR3 nucleotide sequence: TGTGCCAGTAGTTTGGGGCAGGGGCTCGAGCAGTACTTC. Its protein product is CASSLGQGLEQYF.

The rearrangement uses TRBV7-8 and TRBJ1-1; D is undetermined. There are 11 residues in the CDR3. Per germline, CDR1 SGHVS and CDR2 FQNEAQ. V was cut by 5 bases and J by 3 bases, with 4 bases left in between. The CDR3 bases are TGTGCCAGCAGCCCCTACACTGAAGCTTTCTTT. Protein product: CASSPYTEAFF.

V is TRBV30 and J is TRBJ1-1; TRBD1 matches 8 bases. This CDR3 contains 13 residues. V trimming: 4 bases; J trimming: 5 bases; junction bases outside the gene matches: 6. Germline V CDR1 and CDR2: GTSNPN, SVGIG (reference sequence). CDR3 sequence: CAWNQGAGTEAFF. CDR3 in DNA: TGTGCCTGGAATCAGGGGGCCGGAACTGAAGCTTTCTTT.

This chain uses TRBV6-5 with TRBJ1-2, with D maybe TRBD1 (6 bases). Germline V gene data show CDR1 as MNHEY and CDR2 as SVGAGI. CDR3 length: 13 residues. Trimming left V 6 bases short and J 0 bases short, with 8 bases between. CDR3 sequence (DNA): TGTGCCAGCAGAAGACAGGCTAACTATGGCTACACCTTC. This codes for CASRRQANYGYTF.

This clone was counted between two and nine times. This chain links TRBV18 with TRBJ2-1, with 10 bases fitting TRBD2. CDR3 length: 17 residues. Trimming cost V 6 bases and J 6 bases; bases outside gene matches: 14. CDR1 is KGHSH and CDR2 is LQKENI in the germline V gene. CDR3 sequence: CASSLPGSGGAPNEQFF. In DNA form, the CDR3 reads TGTGCCAGCTCCCTACCGGGGAGCGGGGGGGCACCCAATGAGCAGTTCTTC.

In this sample, this clone turned up once. V is TRBV5-1 and J is TRBJ1-4; no clear D gene. V was clipped by 5 bases and J by 7 bases, with 12 bases between them. Germline V lookup: CDR1 SGHRS, CDR2 YFSETQ. This CDR3 has 13 amino acids. CDR3 in amino acids: CASRREWREKLFF. The CDR3 DNA reads as TGCGCCAGCAGAAGGGAGTGGCGTGAAAAACTGTTTTTT.

The chain links TRBV11-2 to TRBJ2-1; 7 nucleotides agree with TRBD2. The CDR3 is made up of 14 amino acids. Germline V gene sequence: CDR1 SGHAT, CDR2 FQNNGV. Trimming cost V 5 bases and J 5 bases; bases outside gene matches: 6. Here the CDR3 DNA reads TGTGCCAGCAGCCTTATAGCGGGTAACAATGAGCAGTTCTTC. Amino acid sequence: CASSLIAGNNEQFF.

The chain couples TRBV12-5 to TRBJ2-3; D might be TRBD2 (6 bases). Germline CDR1 reads LGHNT; CDR2 reads FRNRAP. V shed 1 base and J shed 4 bases, with 15 bases lying between them. This CDR3 has 16 amino acids. The CDR3 sequence: CASGLGDFRRADTQYF. The DNA for the CDR3 is TGTGCTAGTGGTTTGGGGGACTTTAGGAGGGCAGATACGCAGTATTTT.

V and J are TRBV7-3 and TRBJ2-5; 8 nucleotides align to TRBD2. Germline V gene sequence: CDR1 SGHTA, CDR2 FQGTGA. The CDR3 spans 16 residues. V lost 0 bases and J lost 5; bases outside the gene matches: 8. CDR3 nucleotides: TGTGCCAGCAGCTTAACCTCTGGACTAGCTGGCGAGACCCAGTACTTC. This sequence encodes CASSLTSGLAGETQYF.

The V gene is TRBV11-3, the J gene TRBJ2-3; TRBD1 matches at 9 bases. The V and J ends lost 4 bases and 1 base, in that order; junction bases with no gene match: 3. Germline CDR1 and CDR2: SGHNT and YENEEA. The CDR3 has 15 residues. The CDR3 DNA follows: TGTGCCAGCAGCTCAAGGACAGGGGGCACAGATACGCAGTATTTT. This translates into CASSSRTGGTDTQYF.

The chain couples TRBV19 to TRBJ1-1, with TRBD1 matching over 7 bases. The CDR3 is 15 residues long. V dropped 5 bases and J dropped 1; count of bases not matched to a gene: 7. Germline-derived CDR1 and CDR2 are LNHDA and SQIVND (reference sequence). The chain's CDR3 is CASSHRDSWNTEAFF. CDR3 DNA sequence: TGTGCCAGTAGTCATAGGGACAGTTGGAACACTGAAGCTTTCTTT.

This sequence joins TRBV5-6 and TRBJ1-1, with D possibly being TRBD1 (5 bases). CDR3 length equals 15 residues. Germline V gene sequence: CDR1 SGHDT, CDR2 YYEEEE. Trimming left V 3 bases short and J 1 base short, with 13 bases between. In DNA, the CDR3 is TGTGCCAGCAGCTCGTCTCCCCAGGGGAACACTGAAGCTTTCTTT. This translates into CASSSSPQGNTEAFF.

The V call is TRBV5-1, the J call TRBJ1-5; D remains ambiguous. This CDR3 region has 15 residues. From germline, CDR1 is SGHRS and CDR2 YFSETQ. V lost 0 bases to trimming and J lost 6 bases, with 13 bases between them. In nucleotides, the CDR3 is TGCGCCAGCAGCTTGGGAGAGAGGGTAGGTCAGCCCCAGCATTTT. Translated: CASSLGERVGQPQHF.

The J gene is TRBJ2-7, the V gene TRBV7-6; 7 bases map to TRBD2. Germline V lookup: CDR1 SGHVS, CDR2 FNYEAQ. Trimming cost V 1 base and J 5 bases; bases outside gene matches: 8. This CDR3 comprises 15 residues. This chain's CDR3 is CASSLDSSGFNEQYF. The CDR3 nucleotides read TGTGCCAGCAGCTTAGACTCTAGCGGTTTCAACGAGCAGTACTTC. Combining the CDR3 with reference TRBV7-6 and TRBJ2-7 gives the whole variable domain GAGVSQSPRYKVTKRGQDVALRCDPISGHVSLYWYRQALGQGPEFLTYFNYEAQQDKSGLPNDRFSAERPEGSISTLTIQRTEQRDSAMYRCASSLDSSGFNEQYFGPGTRLTVT.

V is TRBV30 and J is TRBJ2-7; no reliable D call. Per germline, CDR1 GTSNPN and CDR2 SVGIG (reference sequence). With 2 bases removed from V and 4 bases from J, the gap between germline ends came to 15 bases. The CDR3 loop spans 14 amino acids. CDR3: CAWSSGFGTYEQYF. CDR3 nucleotides: TGTGCCTGGAGTTCGGGTTTCGGTACGTACGAGCAGTACTTC.

CDR3 in amino acids: CASRWGGDTQYF. The CDR3 bases are TGTGCCAGCAGATGGGGAGGGGATACGCAGTATTTT. The chain joins TRBV5-8 to TRBJ2-3; 7 bases agree with TRBD2. V lost 5 bases, J lost 6 bases, and 3 bases stayed unmatched. The V gene's germline CDR1 is SGHTS and CDR2 YDEGEE. This CDR3 spans 12 amino acids. The variable domain in full, with the rest retrieved from reference TRBV5-8 and TRBJ2-3, is EAGVTQSPTHLIKTRGQQATLRCSPISGHTSVYWYQQALGLGLQFLLWYDEGEERNRGNFPPRFSGRQFPNYSSELNVNALELEDSALYLCASRWGGDTQYFGPGTRLTVL.

The V call is TRBV7-9, the J call TRBJ1-6, with D unresolved. Between the trimmed V and J ends, which lost 1 base and 9 bases, there was a span of 4 bases. The CDR3 loop spans 12 amino acids. The germline gives CDR1 SEHNR, CDR2 FQNEAQ (reference sequence). CDR3 nucleotide sequence: TGTGCCAGCAGCTTAGGAGGTTCACCCCTCCACTTT. As protein: CASSLGGSPLHF.

The rearrangement links TRBV6-5 to TRBJ1-2; D is possibly TRBD1 (5 bases). CDR3 length: 14 amino acids. The ends were cut back, 6 bases at V and 8 bases at J, with 19 bases in the middle. CDR1 and CDR2 from the germline V gene are MNHEY and SVGAGI. The CDR3 is CASSAGGEGRGYTF. The CDR3 region has the DNA TGTGCCAGCAGCGCCGGGGGGGAAGGACGAGGCTACACCTTC.

Written as DNA, the CDR3 is TGTGCCAGCAGCAAAAGGGCCCCCAGGGCTAGCGGGAGTGTTACCGGGGAGCTGTTTTTT. Its translation: CASSKRAPRASGSVTGELFF. This chain connects TRBV21-1 to TRBJ2-2; TRBD2, the table's D call, lacks a check against the DNA. TRBV21-1 is an annotated pseudogene. There are 20 residues in the CDR3.

This chain connects TRBV4-1 to TRBJ1-6; no reliable D call. In germline, CDR1 is MGHRA, CDR2 YSYEKL. V shed 0 bases and J shed 0 bases, with 12 bases lying between them. The CDR3 totals 18 residues. CDR3: CASSQDPSPSSYNSPLHF. The CDR3 DNA sequence: TGCGCCAGCAGCCAAGATCCCTCCCCGAGCTCCTATAATTCACCCCTCCACTTT.

The chain combines TRBV18 with TRBJ2-1, with D tentatively TRBD2 (5 bases). Trimming took 3 bases from V and 5 from J, leaving 17 bases between them. CDR1 and CDR2 from the germline V gene are KGHSH and LQKENI. The CDR3 sequence is 16 residues long. DNA of the CDR3: TGTGCCAGCTCACCTCCGGCTAGCCGAAATAACAATGAGCAGTTCTTC. Its protein is CASSPPASRNNNEQFF.

There are a few counts of this clone. This chain joins TRBV10-3 and TRBJ2-2; TRBD2 might be the D (6 bases). CDR1 ENHRY and CDR2 SYGVKD come from the germline V gene. The CDR3 is 15 amino acids. Trimming pared 3 bases from V and 5 bases from J, leaving 13 bases between. DNA of the CDR3: TGTGCCATCAGTGATGTGGCGGGGAGAACCGGGGAGCTGTTTTTT. Amino acids: CAISDVAGRTGELFF.

The chain recombines TRBV4-2 with TRBJ2-1; 12 bases match TRBD2. V lost 3 bases and J lost 4; bases outside the gene matches: 13. Germline-derived CDR1 and CDR2 are LGHNA and YNFKEQ. CDR3 length: 19 amino acids. The CDR3 sequence: CASSHASTSGRSVYNEQFF. CDR3 in DNA: TGTGCCAGCAGCCATGCCTCCACTAGCGGGAGGTCTGTGTACAATGAGCAGTTCTTC.

The chain has TRBV6-5 and TRBJ1-2; 10 nucleotides agree with TRBD1. The CDR3 is made up of 15 amino acids. CDR1 is MNHEY and CDR2 is SVGAGI in the germline V gene. The junction had 0 bases not matched to a gene; V was cut back by 0 bases and J by 2 bases. CDR3: CASSYSGQGNYGYTF. The CDR3 DNA reads as TGTGCCAGCAGTTACTCGGGACAGGGGAACTATGGCTACACCTTC.

This chain links TRBV9 with TRBJ1-2, with TRBD1 matching 8 bases. V was pared by 4 bases and J by 2 bases, with 4 bases of the junction left unmatched. Germline V CDR1 and CDR2: SGDLS, YYNGEE. This CDR3 has 14 amino acids. The CDR3 protein is CASSLGTGNYGYTF. For the CDR3, the DNA is TGTGCCAGCAGCTTGGGGACAGGAAACTATGGCTACACCTTC.

This rearrangement joins TRBV7-6 to TRBJ1-6; D gene uncertain. The CDR3 has 16 residues. The germline V and J ends were trimmed by 2 bases and 0 bases, with 8 bases remaining between them. Germline CDR1 reads SGHVS; CDR2 reads FNYEAQ. The CDR3 sequence is CASSLSGSSYNSPLHF. The CDR3 DNA follows: TGTGCCAGCAGCTTATCGGGAAGCTCCTATAATTCACCCCTCCACTTT.

This sequence joins TRBV5-6 and TRBJ1-3, with 7 nucleotides matching TRBD1. Germline-derived CDR1 and CDR2 are SGHDT and YYEEEE. The V and J ends lost 4 bases and 2 bases, in that order; junction bases with no gene match: 3. There are 14 residues in the CDR3. The DNA for the CDR3 is TGTGCCAGCAGCGGGACAGCGGCTGGAAACACCATATATTTT. It is translated as CASSGTAAGNTIYF.

This clone was recorded only once. J is TRBJ1-1 and V is TRBV7-9, with D uncertain. V lost 3 bases to trimming and J lost 5 bases, with 10 bases between them. In germline, CDR1 is SEHNR, CDR2 FQNEAQ (reference sequence). This CDR3 comprises 13 residues. CDR3 sequence (DNA): TGTGCCAGCAGCTTTCGCGGTGGTACTGAAGCTTTCTTT. This codes for CASSFRGGTEAFF.